Reported below is one T cell receptor beta chain. This clonotype was seen at least ten times. The antigen it binds to is not known. The record has no base qualities; no much larger clone is one base away. The patients picked for sequencing were ones in whom flow cytometry had shown an expansion of CD8+CD57+ cells. Every patient had a diagnosis of severe acquired aplastic anemia based on International Study of Aplastic Anemia and Agranulocytosis and Camitta criteria. No therapy had been received by the patients at the time of blood sampling. In this study, sorted CD4+ and CD8+ T cells from the blood of healthy subjects and of severe aplastic anemia patients had their TCR repertoires deep-sequenced. Patients were enrolled in the USA under clinicaltrials.gov protocols 00001620, 01623167, 00001397, 00071045, 00081523 and 00961064. Ficoll-Paque density gradient centrifugation was used to isolate peripheral blood mononuclear cells. Before DNA extraction, CD4+ and CD8+ T cells were sorted by FACS or by magnetic beads.

This specimen belongs to a study of CD8+CD57+ T cells in acquired aplastic anemia (dated by TCRdb to 2017 to 2018). About the investigation overall: On average, sorted CD4+ and CD8+ cells yielded around 3.5 ug of extracted DNA, with a range of 0.2 to 27.4 ug. CD8+CD57+ expansion was defined as frequency above the mean frequency observed in healthy subjects.

TCR beta VDJ combination and CDR3 sequence profiling used genomic DNA as the template. An Illumina HiSeq 2000 was the platform used for TCR repertoire sequencing. The published analysis was carried out like this. TRBV/TRBJ rearrangement plots, CDR3 size and DJ length profiles, and Simpson's diversity index were used to assess repertoires. Whichever DNA sequence was most abundant in the deep sequencing data was defined as the immunodominant clone. CDR3 amino acid sequences were screened for sharing across subjects and compared with published repertoires and the VDJdb database. TCRdb redid the processing of the public reads, applying fastp at Q25 and MiXCR, and retained in-frame beta chains. Merged by CDR3 protein, the rows form single entries marked with the most common genes and DNA. What appears here as the V and J calls and clone size reflects TCRdb's work, not the paper's. The sample profile shows about 290,000 distinct CDR3 sequences; approximately 57% of them were found once. The top ten clones comprise approximately 1.2% of the sample.

Summary of the overall study and its limitations: Twenty-nine CD8+ CDR3 sequences were found in both patients and controls but appeared to be highly expressed in patients and within the immunodominant clones of the patients. Patients and healthy controls showed no significant difference in CD8+ Simpson's diversity (P=0.060).

Cut back by 1 base and 1 base, the V and J ends lie 9 bases apart. The germline V gene supplies CDR1 MNHEY and CDR2 SVGAGI. Taken from cysteine to phenylalanine, the CDR3 has 15 residues. The sequence is cut down to CDR3 DNA, 45 bases in frame from base 1. The sequence is built from TRBV6-5 and TRBJ2-3; a weak D assignment points to TRBD2 (6 bases agree). Sequencing input: sorted CD4+, CD8+, or CD8+CD57+ T cells (not recorded which) from PBMCs. This TCR was recovered from a human donor with aplastic anemia. DNA sequence: TGTGCCAGCAGTTACTGGTCTAGCGGCACAGATACGCAGTATTTT. Translated, this is CASSYWSSGTDTQYF.